This is a list of T cell receptor beta chains from one sample in a study of glioma-infiltrating T cells. A single record per CDR3 protein comes from TCRdb applying MiXCR to the multiplex PCR reads. The sample shows approximately 140,000 distinct CDR3 sequences, roughly a quarter of them seen only once. Sequenced: glioma tissue, nonneoplastic brain tissue, or PBMCs (not recorded which). Receptor source: a human donor with low-grade glioma or glioblastoma, undergoing nonglioma brain surgery, or in good health (not recorded which). The CDR3 runs from the conserved cysteine through the conserved F or W. A D gene is named only where the DNA matches it firmly. Clone size is stated in some rows and not others, as once, few, many or a class when expanded.

V	D	size	J	DNA	CDR3
TRBV5-1	.	few	TRBJ1-1	TGCGCCAGCAGCTTAATGCGTTACACTGAAGCTTTCTTT	CASSLMRYTEAFF
TRBV20-1	TRBD1	many	TRBJ1-1	TGCAGTGCTCACACACGACAGGGGAGAACTGAAGCTTTCTTT	CSAHTRQGRTEAFF
TRBV6-2/TRBV6-3	.	.	TRBJ1-4	TGTGCCAGCCGGCCCATTGGACAGAATAATGAAAAACTGCTTTTT	CASRPIGQNNEKLLF
TRBV10-3	TRBD1	.	TRBJ1-6	TGTGCCATCAGTCGAACACAGACAGGGCCCTCTAATTCACCCCTCCACTTT	CAISRTQTGPSNSPLHF
TRBV6-1	.	few	TRBJ2-5	TGTGCCAGCAGAGAACAGGGTCGCCAAGAGACCCAGTACTTC	CASREQGRQETQYF
TRBV12-3/TRBV12-4	.	few	TRBJ1-2	TGTGCCAGCAGACAATACTCAACTGAGTATGGCTACACCTTC	CASRQYSTEYGYTF
TRBV11-2	.	.	TRBJ1-2	TGTGCCAGCAGCTTATCCAACTTCTATGGCTACACCTTC	CASSLSNFYGYTF
TRBV25-1	.	.	TRBJ1-1	TGTGCCAGCAGTGAATCAGAACGAAGCGGGGCTTTCTTT	CASSESERSGAFF
TRBV7-9	.	.	TRBJ1-2	TGTGCCAGCAGCTCCGGGGGGCCCTATGGCTACACCTTC	CASSSGGPYGYTF
TRBV7-3	TRBD2	.	TRBJ2-3	TGTGCCAGCAGCCTAGCGGGGCCCACAGATACGCAGTATTTT	CASSLAGPTDTQYF
TRBV20-1	.	few	TRBJ1-2	TGCAGTGCTCACCCCAACGGGCCGTCCCGGGGGGATGGCTACACCTTC	CSAHPNGPSRGDGYTF
TRBV7-9	TRBD2	few	TRBJ2-3	TGTGCCAGCAGCTTCCGGACTAGCGGGGACACAGATACGCAGTATTTT	CASSFRTSGDTDTQYF
TRBV20-1	.	many	TRBJ2-1	TGCAGTGCTCCGACTCACGCTTCGAGCTCCTACAATGAGCAGTTCTTC	CSAPTHASSSYNEQFF
TRBV7-9	TRBD1	few	TRBJ1-2	TGTGCCAGCAGCTTCGTGGACAGGTTAGATGGCTACACCTTC	CASSFVDRLDGYTF
TRBV6-1	TRBD1	few	TRBJ1-3	TGTGCCAGCAGTCGGACAGGGGGTGGAAACACCATATATTTT	CASSRTGGGNTIYF
TRBV6-6	TRBD2	many	TRBJ2-1	TGTGCCAGCAGTTACTCGATTGGCGGACTAGCGGGGGGGTGGAGCTCCTACAATGAGCAGTTCTTC	CASSYSIGGLAGGWSSYNEQFF
TRBV3-1	TRBD1	many	TRBJ1-1	TGTGCCAGCAGCCGCCCGGGACAGGGGAACACTGAAGCTTTCTTT	CASSRPGQGNTEAFF
TRBV20-1	TRBD2	many	TRBJ2-5	TGCAGTGCAACCGGACTAGCGTTAGAAGAGACCCAGTACTTC	CSATGLALEETQYF
TRBV4-1	.	many	TRBJ1-5	TGCGCCAGCAGCCAAACTTCGGACGGCAATCAGCCCCAGCATTTT	CASSQTSDGNQPQHF
TRBV7-2	.	.	TRBJ2-3	TGTGCCAGCAGCTTAGTTGGGGGGGCCTCCACTTCTAGCACAGATACGCAGTATTTT	CASSLVGGASTSSTDTQYF
TRBV20-1	.	few	TRBJ1-6	TGCAGTGCTCCAGGACAGAGAATCTCACCCCTCCACTTT	CSAPGQRISPLHF
TRBV2	.	few	TRBJ2-1	TGTGCCGGAAAGGAGAGCTCCTACAATGAGCAGTTCTTC	CAGKESSYNEQFF
TRBV7-2	.	.	TRBJ1-5	TGTGCCAGCAGCTTAGTTTCAGGGGCATATAGCAATCAGCCACAGCATTTT	CASSLVSGAYSNQPQHF
TRBV11-2	.	many	TRBJ2-2	TGTGCCAGCAGCTTTACGACGAACACCGGGGAGCTGTTTTTT	CASSFTTNTGELFF
TRBV28	.	many	TRBJ1-1	TGTGCCAGCAGTTCCTCGTATGAAGCTTTCTTT	CASSSSYEAFF
TRBV18	TRBD2	few	TRBJ2-3	TGTGCCAGCTCACCACCACTAGCGGGGGCCAGCACAGATACGCAGTATTTT	CASSPPLAGASTDTQYF
TRBV6-6	.	many	TRBJ2-5	TGTGCCAGCAGTTACCTCCGAGCGGTCCAAGAGACCCAGTACTTC	CASSYLRAVQETQYF
TRBV20-1	.	many	TRBJ2-3	TGCAGTGCTAGAGATTCCACAGGTAACACAGATACGCAGTATTTT	CSARDSTGNTDTQYF
TRBV29-1	.	.	TRBJ1-2	TGCAGCGTTGAAGGGCAGAACTATGGCTACACCTTC	CSVEGQNYGYTF
TRBV27	.	many	TRBJ1-5	TGTGCCAGCAGTTTAAACAGACTTAAGGGTCAGCCCCAGCATTTT	CASSLNRLKGQPQHF
TRBV6-6	.	.	TRBJ1-2	TGTGCCAGCAGTTACGGGGGATTCTCTGGCTACACCTTC	CASSYGGFSGYTF
TRBV18	TRBD1	.	TRBJ1-6	TGTGCCAGCTCACCACTGGGACAGGGGGGCTCACCCCTCCACTTT	CASSPLGQGGSPLHF
TRBV12-3/TRBV12-4	.	.	TRBJ2-1	TGTGCCAGCACTTTAATTGGGGATGAGCAGTTCTTC	CASTLIGDEQFF
TRBV20-1	.	many	TRBJ1-5	TGCAGTGCTAGACCACCAGGAATTAGCAATCAGCCCCAGCATTTT	CSARPPGISNQPQHF
TRBV20-1	.	.	TRBJ2-2	TGCAGTGCCTATAAGATCCGAACCGGGGAGCTGTTTTTT	CSAYKIRTGELFF
TRBV7-9	.	few	TRBJ1-1	TGTGCCAGCAGCGGGTCCGAGAACACTGAAGCTTTCTTT	CASSGSENTEAFF
TRBV7-9	.	many	TRBJ1-1	TGTGCCAGCAGCCCGGACAGAAGATTTGAAGCTTTCTTT	CASSPDRRFEAFF
TRBV20-1	.	many	TRBJ2-3	TGCAGTGTTCCAGGGGTGGATACGCAGTATTTT	CSVPGVDTQYF
TRBV3-1	.	few	TRBJ2-2	TGTGCCAGCAGCCAAGATACAAGGGGTCTCGGGGAGCTGTTTTTT	CASSQDTRGLGELFF
TRBV7-2	.	.	TRBJ1-2	TGTGCCAGCAGCTCTATGACAGGCTATGGCTACACCTTC	CASSSMTGYGYTF
TRBV6-1	TRBD2	many	TRBJ2-1	TGTGCCAGCAGTGACCCTCCCGGGACTAGCGGGAATGAGCAGTTCTTC	CASSDPPGTSGNEQFF
TRBV28	.	many	TRBJ2-3	TGTGCCAGCAGTTCCCCTAGGGGGGTTAGCACAGATACGCAGTATTTT	CASSSPRGVSTDTQYF
TRBV3-1	TRBD1	.	TRBJ1-4	TGTGCCAGCAGCAAGCAAGCAGACAGGGGTAATGAAAAACTGTTTTTT	CASSKQADRGNEKLFF
TRBV20-1	.	.	TRBJ2-3	TGCAGTGCTGGGGATGGGGATACGCAGTATTTT	CSAGDGDTQYF
TRBV20-1	TRBD1	.	TRBJ1-4	TGCAGTGCTAGGAGGACAGGGGGAAGAGAAAAACTGTTTTTT	CSARRTGGREKLFF
TRBV19	.	.	TRBJ1-5	TGTGCCAGTATGCAGGGCTTTGTTATCAATCAGCCCCAGCATTTT	CASMQGFVINQPQHF
TRBV20-1	TRBD2	few	TRBJ2-3	TGCAGTGCTAGCCCTAGCGGGGGGGACACAGATACGCAGTATTTT	CSASPSGGDTDTQYF
TRBV6-5	TRBD1	.	TRBJ1-1	TGTGCCAGCAGAACCGACAGGGGGCTATCGATGAGGACTGAAGCTTTCTTT	CASRTDRGLSMRTEAFF
TRBV18	TRBD1	.	TRBJ2-3	TGTGCCAGCTCATCGGGACAGACCACAGATACGCAGTATTTT	CASSSGQTTDTQYF
TRBV11-3	.	.	TRBJ1-2	TGTGCCAGCAGCCTAGCCCGGGAATACTATGGCTACACCTTC	CASSLAREYYGYTF
TRBV7-9	TRBD2	.	TRBJ2-1	TGTGCCAGCAGCTCCTGGAGCGGGGGACCCTACAATGAGCAGTTCTTC	CASSSWSGGPYNEQFF